These 10 T cell receptor beta chains originate from one sample sequenced in a study of T-cell reconstitution after alpha-beta-depleted transplantation in children. Unique molecular identifiers were built into the TCRbeta library. TCRdb fed the PCR reads into MiXCR, producing one record per CDR3 protein. The data contain tens of thousands of distinct CDR3 sequences, 7.5% to 10% of them singletons. The material was PBMCs, mostly from graft donor cells, obtained 60 days after TCRalphabeta/CD19-depleted stem cell transplant. Source of these receptors: a male patient between 2 and 10 years old who had a stem cell transplant for chronic granulomatous disease, so the T cells may come from the graft donor.

Many counts were recorded for this clonotype. J is TRBJ2-1 and V is TRBV7-9; tentative D call: TRBD1 (6 bases). The CDR3 is 15 residues long. V lost 4 bases to trimming and J lost 4 bases, with 14 bases between them. Germline lookup yields CDR1 SEHNR and CDR2 FQNEAQ (reference sequence). CDR3 coding DNA: TGTGCCAGCAGCTGGATCGGGACACCTTACAATGAGCAGTTCTTC. Translating it yields CASSWIGTPYNEQFF.

This clonotype came up many times. In nucleotides, the CDR3 is TGCAGCGTTGAAGTCCTAGAGACCCAGTACTTC. This codes for CSVEVLETQYF. V usage is TRBV29-1 and J usage is TRBJ2-5; D is unresolved. CDR1 is SQVTM and CDR2 is ANQGSEA in the germline V gene. The CDR3 consists of 11 residues. V was cut by 1 base and J by 4 bases, with 4 bases left in between. The whole variable domain, remainder taken from reference TRBV29-1 and TRBJ2-5, is SAVISQKPSRDICQRGTSLTIQCQVDSQVTMMFWYRQQPGQSLTLIATANQGSEATYESGFVIDKFPISRPNLTFSTLTVSNMSPEDSSIYLCSVEVLETQYFGPGTRLLVL.

The CDR3 loop reads CAWRDPSGHTGELFF. The CDR3 DNA follows: TGTGCCTGGAGGGATCCTAGCGGACACACCGGGGAGCTGTTTTTT. The chain carries TRBV30 and TRBJ2-2; 7 bases are shared with TRBD2. The CDR3 is 15 residues long. V was clipped by 3 bases and J by 3 bases; unmatched bases: 7. Germline V gene data show CDR1 as GTSNPN and CDR2 as SVGIG (reference sequence).

This clonotype was picked up many times. The V and J genes are TRBV10-3 and TRBJ1-4, with a weak D call TRBD1 (5 bases). Trimming took 1 base from V and 0 from J, leaving 9 bases between them. Germline lookup yields CDR1 ENHRY and CDR2 SYGVKD. CDR3 size: 16 residues. The CDR3 nucleotides are TGTGCCATCAGTGAGTTGGGACCCGCAACTAATGAAAAACTGTTTTTT. Protein sequence: CAISELGPATNEKLFF.

This clonotype was seen at least ten times. This chain connects TRBV12-3 or TRBV12-4 to TRBJ2-1, with D perhaps matching TRBD1 or TRBD2 (5 bases each). The V and J ends lost 7 bases and 0 bases respectively, with 13 bases between them. The length of the CDR3 is 15 residues. The CDR3 spells CASKDRDLSYNEQFF. The CDR3 bases are TGTGCCAGCAAAGATCGGGACCTCTCCTACAATGAGCAGTTCTTC.

This clonotype showed up many times. The CDR3 bases are TGCGCCAGCAGCCCTGACGCTAGCTCCTACGAGCAGTACTTC. Its translation is CASSPDASSYEQYF. J is TRBJ2-7 and V is TRBV5-1; D is ambiguous. Germline CDR1 is SGHRS and CDR2 is YFSETQ. The V end lost 4 bases, the J end lost 0 bases, and 11 bases lay between the germline ends. This CDR3 is built from 14 residues.

This clonotype came up many times. The chain carries TRBV20-1 and TRBJ2-7; 7 bases line up with TRBD2. CDR1 is DFQATT and CDR2 is SNEGSKA in the germline V gene (reference sequence). The CDR3 covers 14 residues. Germline trimming cut 6 bases from V and 6 bases from J; bases unmatched to any gene: 14. The CDR3 spells CSALTGLPGGEQYF. DNA of the CDR3: TGCAGTGCCCTGACGGGACTTCCGGGGGGCGAGCAGTACTTC.

This clonotype was counted ten times or more. The chain recombines TRBV6-1 with TRBJ1-5, with D unclear. V shed 3 bases and J shed 0 bases, with 9 bases lying between them. CDR3 size: 15 residues. Per the germline V gene, CDR1 is MNHNS and CDR2 is SASEGT. CDR3: CASSEWIYSNQPQHF. The CDR3 nucleotides read TGTGCCAGCAGTGAGTGGATTTATAGCAATCAGCCCCAGCATTTT.

This chain joins TRBV20-1 and TRBJ2-7; D might be TRBD1 (5 bases). CDR1 is DFQATT and CDR2 is SNEGSKA in the germline V gene (reference sequence). The CDR3 runs to 15 residues. The CDR3 reads CFWGPAPRRTYEQYF. Here the CDR3 DNA reads TGCTTCTGGGGCCCGGCTCCCCGAAGGACGTACGAGCAGTACTTC.

This clonotype was recorded many times. This chain joins TRBV20-1 and TRBJ2-2; no definite D call. V lost 2 bases and J lost 0, with 4 bases in between. Germline V gene sequence: CDR1 DFQATT, CDR2 SNEGSKA (reference sequence). The CDR3 is made up of 13 amino acids. CDR3: CSARSPNTGELFF. The CDR3 nucleotides are TGCAGTGCTAGATCCCCGAACACCGGGGAGCTGTTTTTT.